The present TCR beta chain was sequenced within a study of cytomegalovirus exposure and HLA in healthy donors (dated by TCRdb to about 2017). About the investigation overall: An earlier analysis of approximately 600 of the donors reported approximately 270 Gb of sequence data and about 100 million unique TCR beta sequences from about 180 million T cells. Roughly 300 gigabases of sequencing data and 75 million to 85 million unique TCR sequences made up an early release that covered approximately 700 HLA-typed donors. The genetic ancestry cluster associated with self-reported Caucasian donors included 81% of the roughly 360 genotyped donors. The study was designed to test whether signatures of past pathogen exposure could be identified by cataloging public T cell receptors. Using immunosequencing, the study profiled T cell repertoires from fewer than 700 subjects and related those repertoires to cytomegalovirus serostatus. In addition to the first cohort of approximately 670 subjects, a separate validation cohort of 130 or so different subjects was used. The study combined high-throughput TCR immunosequencing, statistical association of individual TCRs with disease status, and machine learning to predict cytomegalovirus infection status. To study patterns of TCR occurrence, a later analysis re-analyzed previously published TCR beta repertoires from more than 550 donors and added high-resolution HLA genotyping. Rather than using new phenotypic data, the later analysis identified candidate immune exposures from TCR beta sequences and from how often those sequences occurred across donors. An earlier analysis of 587 of the donors used high-throughput TCR beta sequencing to judge whether each TCR beta V gene segment behaved as functional or pseudogenic. Alongside the repertoire data, information on donor age, sex, ethnicity and CMV serostatus was compiled. Genome-wide SNP genotypes for about three fifths of the roughly 700 donors were used in a later genetic analysis, which treated that subset as a discovery cohort. All discovery cohort repertoires had been generated on a single sequencing platform. HLA typing covered class I and class II loci at four-digit resolution. The number of typed donors differed by locus: about 629-630 for A, B, C, DRB1 and DQB1; approximately 520 for DQA1; approximately 600 for DPA1; and 400 to 480 for DPB1. A handful of DR-DQ haplotypes were handled as single units for association and clustering because linkage in the cohort was strong. On average, around 200,000 unique TCR beta nucleotide sequences were sequenced per donor among 398 genotyped donors of the cohort, with around 19% of those sequences being non-productive.

The cohort was made up of roughly 670 healthy bone marrow donors. At the time of sampling, every cohort member was nominally healthy, though immune exposures that went unrecorded were likely present. The donor tested CMV seronegative, placing the donor among the approximately 360 seronegative members of the cohort. Every donor gave a peripheral blood sample, and the peripheral blood mononuclear cells from that sample were used for TCR beta sequencing. The Qiagen DNeasy Blood Extraction Kit was used to extract genomic DNA from the blood cell samples. Libraries were prepared through the immunoSEQ multiplex PCR assay. For the multiplex PCR, a mixture combining 60 forward primers for TCR Vbeta segments and 13 reverse primers for TCR Jbeta segments was used. Amplification of the CDR3 region of rearranged TCR beta genes was performed with a multiplex PCR assay on genomic DNA. On the Illumina HiSeq System, the amplified TCR beta libraries were sequenced as 87-base-pair reads. As for the original processing: A later analysis counted some 80 million unique TCR beta chains across the roughly 700 repertoires, and some 11 million of these chains were shared by at least two donors. Raw reads were error-corrected and collapsed into unique sequences by a nearest-neighbor algorithm in which closely related sequences were merged to remove PCR and sequencing errors. Alignment of CDR3 sequences to IMGT reference sequences was used to assign V, D and J gene segments. For a sequence to be retained, a match of at least six nucleotides to both a V gene segment and a J gene segment was required. Rearrangements were called productive when the CDR3 lacked stop codons and stayed in frame with V and J; all others were non-productive. Following IMGT convention, CDR3 was defined as the stretch from the second conserved V-encoded cysteine to the conserved J-encoded phenylalanine. The earlier analysis of a few hundred of the donors excluded sequences that lacked an unambiguous match to a single V gene segment. An earlier analysis of approximately 590 of the donors classified V segments as functional when productive rearrangements were above 56.7% and as segregating when the standard deviation between donors was above 5%. A statistical classification framework was built to diagnose cytomegalovirus status from the catalog of TCR beta chain sequences. In a later analysis, V and J genes were assigned by comparing TCR nucleotide sequences against IMGT/GENE-DB human TR gene sequences. Using the TCRdist pipeline, a later analysis assigned CDR3 sequences along with most-parsimonious VDJ recombination scenarios. In a later analysis, each TCR beta chain was defined by its CDR3 amino acid sequence together with its V-gene family, and reads lacking a unique V-gene family were excluded. A later analysis removed 550 to 700 highly shared, low-generation-probability nucleotide sequences to deal with suspected cross-contamination and a sequencing artifact. For each public chain, a later analysis derived a clonal expansion index from normalized ranks of inferred template counts within each repertoire. In a later analysis, generation probabilities were computed with a VDJ recombination model fitted to out-of-frame rearrangements, and the resulting probabilities were checked against IGoR. In a later analysis, hypergeometric tests were used to score TCR-TCR, TCR-HLA and TCR-CMV co-occurrence, with a repertoire-size bias correction applied to TCR pairs. False discovery rates were estimated in a later analysis by permuting HLA or CMV assignments 20 times. In a later analysis, co-occurring TCRs were grouped using DBSCAN, with TCRdist sequence similarity added in when clustering inside HLA-allele-positive subsets. Repertoires with fewer than 30,000 or more than 120,000 public chains, plus five repertoires with anomalous nucleotide sharing, were excluded from co-occurrence clustering. Not all clones reach the TCRdb copy of this immuneACCESS table, which keeps in-frame sequences only. Checked studies attribute under half of the gap to unresolved V genes and leave the rest unexplained. The DNA was the basis for D and trimming; V, J and clone size are from that table. This sample has some 160,000 clones in its table, and roughly 80% of those were observed once. The ten largest account for 2% to 2.5% of the sample.

The CDR3 holds 15 amino acids from the cysteine to the phenylalanine. This entry keeps only the CDR3 DNA: 45 bases, framed from base 1. V trim: 2 bases; J trim: 3 bases; unmatched bases: 6. From a lookup of the germline V gene, CDR1 and CDR2 are SGHTA and FQGNSA. With regard to this clone: Its binding antigen is unknown. No much larger clone exists at a distance of one base, and base qualities are not known.

Summary of the overall study and its limitations: According to a later analysis, most CMV-associated TCR beta chains appeared to be HLA-restricted, and the HLA associations seemed to be driven largely by CMV exposure. The authors suggested that the approach could potentially be generalized to other disease states and immunological phenotypes. Several of the top co-occurrence clusters appeared to be linked to parvovirus B19, influenza, CMV and Epstein-Barr virus, according to a later analysis. In this cohort, only TCR beta chains were sequenced, and detectable features were limited by the absence of alpha or paired-chain data. The only immune exposure information available for the cohort was CMV serostatus. Across donors, most TCR sequences were observed very rarely, whereas some public TCRs were present in many individuals. According to a later analysis, TCR association rates differed among HLA loci, with DRB1 alleles showing the most associated TCRs and HLA-C alleles showing the fewest. A total of fewer than 200 TCR beta chains were listed by the study as associated with cytomegalovirus. When HLA alleles, especially DR and DQ, strongly co-occurred, attributing TCR associations to individual alleles was difficult. Three of the identified cytomegalovirus-associated TCR beta chains were confirmed in vitro to be specific for cytomegalovirus antigens. In a later analysis, HLA-associated TCR beta chains were found to be more clonally expanded and to have lower generation probabilities than equally common non-associated chains. In both the original and validation cohorts, the classifier was reported to diagnose cytomegalovirus status with high specificity and sensitivity. The 87-base-pair reads could not distinguish some IMGT-functional V segments, including TRBV6-2 and TRBV6-3, so those segments were excluded. A group of highly shared sequence variants was considered likely to be a technical artifact of the sequencing pipeline. A later analysis associated about 17,000 TCR beta sequences with specific HLA alleles at a false discovery rate of 0.05. A later genetic analysis associated a missense DCLRE1C variant with V-gene and J-gene trimming of TCR beta chains, and an independent cohort replicated the association. The earlier analysis of 450 to 700 of the donors excluded some 15 rarely observed V segments, including chromosome 9 orphons, because counts were too low. An earlier analysis of around 600 of the donors showed that most TCR beta V segments appeared in productive rearrangements either about 87% or about 30% of the time, which broadly matched IMGT annotations. In a later genetic analysis, fewer N-insertions in productive TCRs were reported among donors in an Asian-associated ancestry cluster than the roughly 640-donor mean. Presence/absence analyses assumed roughly uniform sequencing depth across donors, an assumption that may not hold. Because HLA typing was missing for some donors at each locus, association tests included only the typed subset. A further reported finding was that TCR beta sequences accurately predicted the HLA-A and HLA-B alleles for most subjects in the first cohort. Correlated functional status among segregating V segments might reflect linkage disequilibrium, but an unknown experimental factor could not be ruled out.

The sample consisted of PBMCs. The receptor comes from a male donor in good health and CMV-seronegative. The rearrangement joined TRBV7-2 to TRBJ2-5; TRBD2 matches 7 bases in the middle. The CDR3 loop reads CASSLPGGSEETQYF. The DNA sequence reads TGTGCCAGCAGCTTACCGGGGGGTTCGGAAGAGACCCAGTACTTC.